This T cell receptor (beta chain) was sequenced for a study of T cell repertoires in cytomegalovirus infection (dated by TCRdb to the late 2010s). Notes on the research overall: The peptide stimulations were aimed at well-studied HLA-B-restricted epitopes as well as recently identified HLA-C-restricted CMV epitopes, whose presentation resists viral immunomodulation. Because public TCR beta signatures pointed to carriage of CMV infection together with the matching HLA type, the HLA type of each donor mattered for the analysis. Study-wide findings and limitations: The ex vivo response was dominated by HLA-C-restricted CMV-specific TCR beta clonotypes, and the single most frequent clonotype in two of eight donors was supplied by these HLA-C-restricted clonotypes. In both this cohort and an independent cohort of 350 to 400 donors, the cumulative frequency of public TCR beta family members distinguished carriers of CMV infection plus the relevant HLA type.

This clonotype was seen a handful of times. Its binding antigen is unknown. Base qualities are not at hand, and no much larger clone is one base apart. CDR1 is given as SGHTA and CDR2 as FQGNSA, both from the germline V gene. From its cysteine to its phenylalanine, the CDR3 spans 15 amino acids. The DNA shown is the 45-base CDR3, in frame from base 1. V is pared back by 3 bases and J by 0 bases, with 10 bases lying between the germline termini. In the paper's terms, the treatment or condition label means: in vitro stimulation with specific CMV peptide epitopes to enrich CMV-specific T cells. The sample was run on an Illumina HiSeq 1500. The public reads were run again by TCRdb, first through fastp at Q25 and then through MiXCR, and only productive beta chains were kept. Each CDR3 protein appears once, grouped with its most common genes and DNA. The sample table lists about 130,000 distinct CDR3 sequences, about 32% of them with a count of one. The top ten clones comprise under 65% of the sample.

The sample in question was CD8+ T cells from cultured PBMCs, obtained from culture after CMV antigen stimulation. This chain joins TRBV7-2 to TRBJ2-3, with TRBD1 perhaps the D gene, on 6 matching bases. The receptor was derived from a human donor in good health (CMV status not recorded). Some clones in this sample may be carry-over from other donors' samples. The bases read TGTGCCAGCAGCTTGGGGACACGAAGCACAGATACGCAGTATTTT. Its protein is CASSLGTRSTDTQYF. The reference TRBV7-2 and TRBJ2-3 proteins fill in what lies around the CDR3, so the full variable domain reads GAGVSQSPSNKVTEKGKDVELRCDPISGHTALYWYRQSLGQGLEFLIYFQGNSAPDKSGLPSDRFSAERTGGSVSTLTIQRTQQEDSAVYLCASSLGTRSTDTQYFGPGTRLTVL.